This T cell receptor beta chain was documented in a study of identical twins. This clonotype appeared many times. The CDR3 length is 15 residues. Losses at the gene ends were 7 bases for V and 2 bases for J; bases not matched to a gene: 8. Germline CDR1 LGHDT, CDR2 YNNKEL (reference sequence). The cDNA had a unique molecular identifier and a template-switch universal primer site. TCRdb analysed the 5' RACE reads with MiXCR anew, one entry per CDR3 protein. Of nearly 650,000 distinct CDR3 sequences listed, around 7.5% are singletons. The same data also contributed to another study, on yellow fever vaccine responses in identical twins.

What was sequenced was PBMCs. This sequence originates from a woman under 30 in good health. The V call is TRBV3-1, the J call TRBJ1-1; 9 nucleotides match TRBD1. This CDR3 is CASNKQGAGNTEAFF. The CDR3 DNA reads as TGTGCCAGCAACAAACAGGGGGCTGGTAACACTGAAGCTTTCTTT.